Each of the 30 T cell receptor beta chains below was sequenced from the same sample in a study of shared clonotypes between healthy human individuals. Method: immunoSEQ multiplex PCR; TCRdb's copy keeps in-frame clones and lacks some. The sample yields about 680,000 clones, approximately 90% seen once. Terminally differentiated effector memory CD45RA+ cells were left out of the naive CD8 fraction, which was CD45RO-negative and positively selected for CCR7. Sequenced input: naive CD8+ T cells sorted from blood. These receptors all come from a man aged 25 to 40 in good health.

The chain is built from TRBV15 and TRBJ1-2; 7 positions agree with TRBD1. The V segment lost 5 bases and the J segment 2 bases; nucleotides outside the gene matches: 14. Germline lookup yields CDR1 LNHNV and CDR2 YYDKDF (reference sequence). This CDR3 is built from 17 residues. CDR3 loop: CATSGIGTDSINYGYTF. The CDR3 DNA follows: TGTGCCACCAGCGGAATCGGGACAGACTCCATAAACTATGGCTACACCTTC.

This chain connects TRBV29-1 to TRBJ2-7; D might be TRBD1 (6 bases). With 4 bases removed from V and 3 bases from J, the gap between germline ends came to 13 bases. The germline V gene has CDR1 SQVTM and CDR2 ANQGSEA. The CDR3 spans 13 residues. This CDR3 reads CSVVSGQYYEQYF. CDR3 DNA sequence: TGCAGCGTTGTGTCCGGACAGTACTACGAGCAGTACTTC.

V usage is TRBV6-1 and J usage is TRBJ2-7, with 13 bases matching TRBD2. Trimming at V came to 6 bases and at J to 5 bases, leaving 7 bases not matched to a gene. This CDR3 region has 15 residues. CDR1 and CDR2 (germline): MNHNS, SASEGT. CDR3 sequence: CASSPLAGGYHEQYF. CDR3 nucleotide sequence: TGTGCCAGCAGCCCACTAGCGGGAGGGTATCACGAGCAGTACTTC.

This chain links TRBV28 with TRBJ2-1; TRBD2 matches at 7 bases. V trimming: 8 bases; J trimming: 1 base; junction bases outside the gene matches: 11. This CDR3 is 16 amino acids long. Germline V gene data show CDR1 as MDHEN and CDR2 as SYDVKM. CDR3 in amino acids: CASRLYREASYNEQFF. CDR3 DNA sequence: TGTGCCAGCCGCTTGTATCGGGAGGCTTCCTACAATGAGCAGTTCTTC.

This clone was counted a single time. J is TRBJ2-2 and V is TRBV11-2; TRBD2 aligns across 14 bases. CDR3 size: 18 residues. V gave up 5 bases and J gave up 3 bases; unmatched junction bases: 8. From germline, CDR1 is SGHAT and CDR2 FQNNGV. The CDR3 loop is CASSPDGLAGGDTGELFF. The CDR3 bases are TGTGCCAGCAGCCCAGATGGACTAGCGGGAGGAGACACCGGGGAGCTGTTTTTT.

The rearrangement uses TRBV21-1 and TRBJ2-1. TRBV21-1 is recorded as a pseudogene. CDR3 length: 14 residues. The CDR3 sequence: CASSKGRRYNEQFF. The CDR3 region has the DNA TGTGCCAGCAGCAAAGGTAGACGGTACAATGAGCAGTTCTTC.

The chain employs TRBV7-3 and TRBJ1-1, with D uncertain. Trimming removed 5 bases from V and 1 base from J, with 11 bases in between. The length of the CDR3 is 14 residues. Germline V gives CDR1 SGHTA, CDR2 FQGTGA. The CDR3 DNA follows: TGTGCCAGCAGCCCGGGCCTCTCGAACACTGAAGCTTTCTTT. It is translated as CASSPGLSNTEAFF.

The rearrangement links TRBV5-4 to TRBJ1-1; D is unresolved. The CDR3 length is 12 residues. The V gene's germline CDR1 is SGHNT and CDR2 YYREEE (reference sequence). V gave up 5 bases and J gave up 7 bases, with 12 bases separating them. For the CDR3, the DNA is TGTGCCAGCAGTACGGATACTTATGAAGCTTTCTTT. It translates to CASSTDTYEAFF.

The J gene is TRBJ2-7, the V gene TRBV14; D possibly corresponds to TRBD1 (5 bases). Germline-derived CDR1 and CDR2 are SGHDN and FVKESK. V lost 1 base to trimming and J lost 1 base, with 11 bases between them. This CDR3 region has 15 residues. CDR3 sequence reads: CASSQGRDGSYEQYF. CDR3 DNA: TGTGCCAGCAGCCAAGGCAGGGATGGTTCCTACGAGCAGTACTTC.

This clone was seen a single time. The chain combines TRBV28 with TRBJ2-5; tentatively, D is TRBD2 (5 bases). Germline CDR1 and CDR2: MDHEN and SYDVKM. The V end lost 3 bases, the J end lost 0 bases, and 11 bases lay between the germline ends. The CDR3 consists of 15 residues. The CDR3 sequence is CASSLLVGDQETQYF. The CDR3 region has the DNA TGTGCCAGCAGTTTGTTGGTCGGGGACCAAGAGACCCAGTACTTC.

The genes are TRBV29-1 and TRBJ1-1; D not certain. CDR1 SQVTM and CDR2 ANQGSEA come from the germline V gene. This CDR3 spans 14 amino acids. Trimming removed 4 bases at V and 5 bases at J, with 17 bases between. CDR3 sequence reads: CSVALGDTGTEAFF. Written as DNA, the CDR3 is TGCAGCGTTGCCCTCGGTGACACGGGGACTGAAGCTTTCTTT.

The rearrangement links TRBV27 to TRBJ2-1, with no clear D. CDR1 MNHEY and CDR2 SMNVEV come from the germline V gene (reference sequence). The CDR3 contains 13 residues. Between the trimmed V and J ends, which lost 2 bases and 9 bases, there was a span of 11 bases. The CDR3 DNA reads TGTGCCAGCAGTTTAGGCCCTCCGGGTGAGCAGTTCTTC. This codes for CASSLGPPGEQFF.

The chain carries TRBV6-1 and TRBJ1-1, with a possible D match to TRBD1 (5 bases). V was clipped by 1 base and J by 4 bases, with 10 bases between them. Germline V lookup: CDR1 MNHNS, CDR2 SASEGT. This CDR3 region has 14 residues. The CDR3 region is CASSEGSGPTEAFF. CDR3 in DNA: TGTGCCAGCAGTGAAGGGTCAGGGCCCACTGAAGCTTTCTTT.

The chain is built from TRBV6-5 and TRBJ2-5; D gene uncertain. V dropped 8 bases and J dropped 3 bases, with 16 bases sitting between them. Germline CDR1 is MNHEY and CDR2 is SVGAGI. The CDR3 sequence is 14 residues long. CDR3 nucleotides: TGTGCCAGCTCCCCCACACGCGTTGAAGAGACCCAGTACTTC. Translation gives CASSPTRVEETQYF.

This chain uses TRBV28 with TRBJ2-7; 8 nucleotides match TRBD2. The CDR3 consists of 16 residues. With 6 bases clipped from V and 0 bases from J, the junction kept 10 bases outside the gene matches. CDR1 and CDR2 from the germline V gene are MDHEN and SYDVKM. The CDR3, as DNA: TGTGCCAGCAGCCCTTTCCTCAGCGGGAGCTCCTACGAGCAGTACTTC. Protein: CASSPFLSGSSYEQYF.

The rearrangement uses TRBV13 and TRBJ1-2; maybe TRBD1 (6 bases). Germline loops: CDR1 PRHDT, CDR2 FYEKMQ (reference sequence). This CDR3 is built from 14 residues. V gave up 5 bases and J gave up 1 base, with 11 bases separating them. The CDR3 bases are TGTGCCAGCAGCCAGGGGACGGATAACTATGGCTACACCTTC. This codes for CASSQGTDNYGYTF.

The V call is TRBV11-2, the J call TRBJ2-1, with 11 bases fitting TRBD2. This CDR3 is built from 12 residues. Germline V gene lookup returns CDR1 SGHAT and CDR2 FQNNGV. The ends lost 3 bases at V and 16 bases at J; junction bases unmatched: 5. The DNA for the CDR3 is TGTGCCAGCAGCTTGGGGGGACTAGCGGCATTCTTC. Its translation: CASSLGGLAAFF.

This chain connects TRBV6-1 to TRBJ1-3; D may be TRBD1 (5 bases). The CDR3 runs 15 residues. Trimming shortened V by 2 bases and J by 7 bases, and 15 bases separated the two germline ends. Per the germline V gene, CDR1 is MNHNS and CDR2 is SASEGT. The CDR3 sequence is CASSEKGVSRNTIYF. In DNA, the CDR3 is TGTGCCAGCAGTGAAAAAGGGGTATCCCGCAACACCATATATTTT.

This chain connects TRBV9 to TRBJ2-5; D unclear. V shed 0 bases and J shed 2 bases, with 14 bases lying between them. The CDR3 extends over 16 amino acids. Germline values: CDR1 SGDLS, CDR2 YYNGEE. The chain's CDR3 is CASSVEPTDRQETQYF. The CDR3 DNA follows: TGTGCCAGCAGCGTAGAACCTACGGATCGACAAGAGACCCAGTACTTC.

The chain uses TRBV28 and TRBJ1-5, with a possible D match to TRBD1 (5 bases). V was shortened by 6 bases and J by 4 bases, with 19 bases between the two germline ends. CDR1 is MDHEN, CDR2 SYDVKM, per germline. There are 16 residues in the CDR3. The CDR3 bases are TGTGCCAGCAGCCCCTTAGCCGGAGGGGAGAATCAGCCCCAGCATTTT. It is translated as CASSPLAGGENQPQHF.

The chain carries TRBV7-3 and TRBJ2-3; possibly TRBD2 for D (6 bases). The germline V gene has CDR1 SGHTA and CDR2 FQGTGA. Deletions cut 5 bases from V and 5 bases from J, with 20 bases between. The CDR3 runs to 16 residues. This chain's CDR3 is CASSGLRRGRRDTQYF. For the CDR3, the DNA is TGTGCCAGCAGCGGACTTAGACGGGGGAGACGAGATACGCAGTATTTT.

The chain links TRBV19 to TRBJ2-1, with 12 bases fitting TRBD2. V gave up 5 bases and J gave up 2 bases; unmatched junction bases: 4. Germline V CDR1 and CDR2: LNHDA, SQIVND (reference sequence). The CDR3 is 16 residues long. The CDR3 sequence: CASSDRTSGTYNEQFF. CDR3 in DNA: TGTGCCAGTAGTGATAGGACTAGCGGGACCTACAATGAGCAGTTCTTC.

V is TRBV9 and J is TRBJ1-5; D not certain. Looked up from germline, CDR1 is SGDLS and CDR2 is YYNGEE. The CDR3 has 14 amino acids. V was clipped by 0 bases and J by 6 bases, with 10 bases between them. The CDR3 DNA reads TGTGCCAGCAGCGTAGGGTACCTGGGTCAGCCCCAGCATTTT. This gives the protein CASSVGYLGQPQHF.

The genes are TRBV11-2 and TRBJ1-4, with a possible D match to TRBD1 (5 bases). The CDR3 is made up of 11 amino acids. V gave up 5 bases and J gave up 8 bases, with 6 bases separating them. Per germline, CDR1 SGHAT and CDR2 FQNNGV. This CDR3 reads CASSNREKLFF. As DNA, the CDR3 is TGTGCCAGCAGCAACAGGGAAAAACTGTTTTTT.

This chain uses TRBV7-9 with TRBJ2-5, with D hard to call. Germline lookup yields CDR1 SEHNR and CDR2 FQNEAQ (reference sequence). Trimming shortened V by 6 bases and J by 1 base, and 15 bases separated the two germline ends. This CDR3 region has 15 residues. The CDR3 coding sequence is TGTGCCAGCAGTCAAGATGGGCGGACCCAAGAGACCCAGTACTTC. Protein product: CASSQDGRTQETQYF.

This clone has a single count. This chain links TRBV7-2 with TRBJ2-7, with D unresolved. With 6 bases removed from V and 3 bases from J, the gap between germline ends came to 12 bases. The CDR3 length is 13 residues. Germline CDR1 reads SGHTA; CDR2 reads FQGNSA. The chain's CDR3 is CASREVHDYEQYF. CDR3 bases: TGTGCCAGCAGAGAGGTGCACGACTACGAGCAGTACTTC. The full variable domain, completed using reference TRBV7-2 and TRBJ2-7, is GAGVSQSPSNKVTEKGKDVELRCDPISGHTALYWYRQSLGQGLEFLIYFQGNSAPDKSGLPSDRFSAERTGGSVSTLTIQRTQQEDSAVYLCASREVHDYEQYFGPGTRLTVT.

This chain joins TRBV4-3 and TRBJ1-1; TRBD1 is a possible D gene (5 bases). Deletions cut 0 bases from V and 0 bases from J, with 14 bases between. CDR1 is LGHNA, CDR2 YSLEER, per germline. This CDR3 contains 17 residues. The CDR3 nucleotides are TGCGCCAGCAGCCAAGATTCTTCGGGGCGGCTGAACACTGAAGCTTTCTTT. Protein product: CASSQDSSGRLNTEAFF.

The rearrangement joins TRBV7-9 to TRBJ2-7; 12 bases align to TRBD1. The J segment lost 2 bases and the V segment lost 4 bases, leaving 15 bases of the junction unmatched. Germline assignment: CDR1 SEHNR and CDR2 FQNEAQ (reference sequence). CDR3 size: 19 residues. In DNA form, the CDR3 reads TGTGCCAGCAGCTCAACTGTCCGGGACAGGGGGCGCAACCCCTACGAGCAGTACTTC. Translating it yields CASSSTVRDRGRNPYEQYF.

The rearrangement links TRBV7-9 to TRBJ2-3; 9 bases map to TRBD1. Germline V CDR1 and CDR2: SEHNR, FQNEAQ (reference sequence). This CDR3 is 18 amino acids long. V shed 0 bases, J shed 1 base, and the junction held 8 bases outside the gene matches. The CDR3 loop is CASSLAPGTGRGTDTQYF. The CDR3 DNA is TGTGCCAGCAGCTTAGCCCCGGGGACAGGGCGAGGCACAGATACGCAGTATTTT.

The chain uses TRBV7-8 and TRBJ2-1; 8 bases agree with TRBD2. CDR3 length: 18 amino acids. V gave up 3 bases and J gave up 0 bases; unmatched junction bases: 10. Germline values: CDR1 SGHVS, CDR2 FQNEAQ. CDR3 amino acids: CASSFRTGGTSSYNEQFF. CDR3 coding DNA: TGTGCCAGCAGCTTCAGGACCGGGGGGACTAGCTCCTACAATGAGCAGTTCTTC.